This is a list of T cell receptor beta chains from one sample in a study of response to subunit inactivated influenza vaccine. A single record per CDR3 protein comes from TCRdb applying MiXCR to the RT-PCR reads. The profile covers around 530,000 distinct CDR3 sequences, with approximately 16% appearing a single time and approximately 3% taken by the ten largest. Material: CD4+ T cells sorted from PBMCs, obtained 23 months after vaccination. The receptor set was obtained from a man between 50 and 75 years old who received an inactivated influenza vaccine. CDR3s leave out the opening cysteine and the closing phenylalanine or tryptophan. Fields, in order: CDR3 protein, clone size, V gene. The size of a clone is reported for some rows only, either as once, few or many, or as a class for expanded clones.

ASSIRQDLRGYEQY - TRBV5-1
SAGGHRNQPQH few TRBV20-1
ASISGLAYTDTQY - TRBV7-9
SVVGQGFGEQY - TRBV29-1
SASFRGFTDTQY many TRBV20-1
ASSLGGLAGGEQF - TRBV7-9
GGTRNGAF few TRBV20-1
ASSPSGGTLYNEQF - TRBV5-4
SARDGGQSYNSPLH few TRBV20-1
ASSDSGGRETQY - TRBV7-2
SATTQQGPPYEQY - TRBV20-1
AIRVSNMPYEQY - TRBV10-3
SVVSETQY - TRBV29-1
SARVSRGETQY few TRBV20-1
ASSYIQGYEQY - TRBV6-2/TRBV6-3
ASSQDILAGSGYNEQF - TRBV4-2
ASSEGLARNNEQF few TRBV7-2
ASSQRDKGEQY - TRBV3-1
ASSFKGTGY few TRBV28
ASSRVTADTQY few TRBV11-2
SASAGPRLGGELF - TRBV20-1
SVETFTSNEQF few TRBV29-1
ASTKEHLAAGEQF many TRBV5-1
SVNTLSYEQY - TRBV29-1
ASSHGRGGALGETQY few TRBV5-1
SAGKIQETQY - TRBV29-1
AWNPVGHRYEQY few TRBV30
ASSSPTGGNIQY - TRBV6-2/TRBV6-3
ASSLRGPIEQF many TRBV7-9
SAVRLAGPRTDTQY few TRBV20-1
ASSLEQGTAGYT once TRBV5-1
SARADLLQETQY many TRBV20-1
ASSPPGTSAETQY - TRBV9
AISASGGLY - TRBV10-3
ASSSSVGTEAF few TRBV2
ASSSQTGANSPLH few TRBV5-1
ASSLAKGGRSLH many TRBV7-2
AWSVLRRRDYGYT - TRBV30
ASSFDDNSPLH few TRBV5-1
SATIGRARNEQF few TRBV20-1
ASSFKAGPPYEQY few TRBV12-3/TRBV12-4
AISELRGSYGYT - TRBV10-3
ASSKQAYGYT - TRBV28
ASLAQGGGEQF few TRBV11-2
ASSQQGVSYNSPLH - TRBV5-4
ASSQEATGASGNTIY - TRBV4-2
ASSQDRRGPQETQY once TRBV3-1
ASTFFSSGEQF - TRBV12-3/TRBV12-4
ASEPTGDNYGYT - TRBV10-3
ASRALAGGGEQF - TRBV6-1
ASSADTNQPQH - TRBV9
ASSQDSRGSYEQY - TRBV4-3
ASSRSGGVSNEQF - TRBV7-7
ASSQSSAGGVYEQY few TRBV4-2
ASPSPGTSYGYT - TRBV7-6
ASSFVGLAGNEQY - TRBV27
ASSLMGQGSF few TRBV28
ASSLSGPFVEQF few TRBV7-8
ASSLGWLAGEQF - TRBV7-8